Below are 12 T cell receptor beta chains sequenced from a single sample in a study of siplizumab effects on memory and regulatory T cells (dated by TCRdb to about 2019). Libraries were prepared through the immunoSEQ multiplex PCR assay. As stored in TCRdb, this immuneACCESS dataset retains in-frame rearrangements with V and J assigned. A fraction of the clones does not appear; measured against another copy, unresolved V genes explain less than half of the discrepancy, and the remainder lacks a known reason. The sample table holds more than 85,000 clones, of which roughly 94% were seen once. The ten largest clonotypes hold over 0.55% of the sample. Material: Tregs sorted from blood. Receptor source: a human donor in good health.

The J gene is TRBJ2-1, the V gene TRBV2; 8 bases agree with TRBD2. Trimming at V came to 6 bases and at J to 4 bases, leaving 14 bases not matched to a gene. CDR1 is SNHLY and CDR2 is FYNNEI in the germline V gene. The CDR3 runs 17 residues. The CDR3 DNA is TGTGCCAGCAGGAGAAGGTGGGCGGGAGGAACTTACAATGAGCAGTTCTTC. It specifies CASRRRWAGGTYNEQFF.

The chain employs TRBV6-5 and TRBJ2-1; TRBD2 agrees at 14 bases. The CDR3 sequence is 16 residues long. The germline gives CDR1 MNHEY, CDR2 SVGAGI. After removal of 3 bases from V and 7 bases from J, the junction contained 5 bases not matched to a gene. CDR3 nucleotide sequence: TGTGCCAGCAGTTATCGGACTAGCGGGAGGATAAATGAGCAGTTCTTC. Amino acids: CASSYRTSGRINEQFF.

V gene TRBV18 combines with J gene TRBJ2-3, with D possibly being TRBD1 or TRBD2 (6 bases each). The CDR3 runs 16 residues. V shed 2 bases and J shed 1 base, with 13 bases lying between them. The germline V gene has CDR1 KGHSH and CDR2 LQKENI. Here the CDR3 reads CASSPVRGRGTDTQYF. The CDR3 region has the DNA TGTGCCAGCTCACCAGTCCGGGGGCGCGGCACAGATACGCAGTATTTT.

A note on this clone: Because the CDR3's place on the DNA is in doubt, the DNA is left out and the CDR3 is given as listed by TCRdb. The chain uses TRBV5-1 and TRBJ2-5; the listed D gene, TRBD2, was not tested against the DNA. The germline CDR1 and CDR2 sequences are SGHRS and YFSETQ. Ends included, the CDR3 has 12 residues. The CDR3 loop reads CASTSGYETQYF.

CDR3 bases: TGTGCCGGGCGGTCGGCGAGCTCCTACAATGAGCAGTTCTTC. This gives the protein CAGRSASSYNEQFF. This rearrangement joins TRBV7-9 to TRBJ2-1; no definite D call. Germline V gene sequence: CDR1 SEHNR, CDR2 FQNEAQ (reference sequence). There are 14 residues in the CDR3. Trimming left V 11 bases short and J 0 bases short, with 14 bases between.

The V gene is TRBV20-1, the J gene TRBJ1-1; TRBD1 matches 7 bases. This CDR3 region has 11 residues. CDR1 is DFQATT, CDR2 SNEGSKA, per germline (reference sequence). V lost 4 bases and J lost 6; bases outside the gene matches: 2. This CDR3 is CSAIDRAEAFF. The CDR3 DNA is TGCAGTGCTATAGACAGGGCTGAAGCTTTCTTT.

This chain links TRBV5-1 with TRBJ2-7; no clear D. The V gene lost 3 bases and the J gene lost 5 bases, with 15 bases spanning the gap. The germline V gene encodes CDR1 SGHRS and CDR2 YFSETQ. The CDR3 extends over 14 amino acids. The CDR3 coding sequence is TGCGCCAGCAGCTCGGACCACCAACGGCACGAGCAGTACTTC. This gives the protein CASSSDHQRHEQYF.

V and J are TRBV5-1 and TRBJ2-1, with D uncertain. CDR3 length: 11 residues. V lost 4 bases and J lost 8, with 7 bases in between. CDR1 SGHRS and CDR2 YFSETQ come from the germline V gene. The CDR3 nucleotides read TGCGCCAGCAGCATCGCTGATGAGCAGTTCTTC. This sequence encodes CASSIADEQFF.

This sequence joins TRBV7-3 and TRBJ2-1, with D perhaps matching TRBD1 (5 bases). V was shortened by 3 bases and J by 9 bases, with 12 bases between the two germline ends. The CDR3 is 13 residues long. CDR1 and CDR2 from the germline V gene are SGHTA and FQGTGA. The CDR3 loop reads CASSFFQGSEQFF. In DNA form, the CDR3 reads TGTGCCAGCAGCTTTTTCCAGGGTTCTGAGCAGTTCTTC.

V usage is TRBV7-2 and J usage is TRBJ2-1; 9 bases fit TRBD2. Germline V lookup: CDR1 SGHTA, CDR2 FQGNSA. The CDR3 length is 16 residues. V lost 0 bases and J lost 4; bases outside the gene matches: 4. The CDR3 bases are TGTGCCAGCAGCTTAGCGCTAGCGGGGACTTACAATGAGCAGTTCTTC. Translation gives CASSLALAGTYNEQFF.

V gene TRBV5-4 combines with J gene TRBJ2-7; D not resolved. Looked up from germline, CDR1 is SGHNT and CDR2 is YYREEE (reference sequence). The V gene lost 4 bases and the J gene lost 8 bases, with 16 bases spanning the gap. The CDR3 is 13 amino acids. CDR3: CASSGPDAGKQYF. As DNA, the CDR3 is TGTGCCAGCAGCGGCCCCGACGCTGGGAAGCAGTACTTC. Full variable domain (outside the CDR3, taken from reference TRBV5-4 and TRBJ2-7): ETGVTQSPTHLIKTRGQQVTLRCSSQSGHNTVSWYQQALGQGPQFIFQYYREEENGRGNFPPRFSGLQFPNYSSELNVNALELDDSALYLCASSGPDAGKQYFGPGTRLTVT.

The chain is built from TRBV28 and TRBJ2-4; D possibly matches TRBD1 or TRBD2 (5 bases each). Germline assignment: CDR1 MDHEN and CDR2 SYDVKM. The ends were cut back, 7 bases at V and 1 base at J, with 8 bases in the middle. This CDR3 has 13 amino acids. DNA for the CDR3: TGTGCCAGCAAGTGGGGGGCCAAAAACATTCAGTACTTC. Protein: CASKWGAKNIQYF.